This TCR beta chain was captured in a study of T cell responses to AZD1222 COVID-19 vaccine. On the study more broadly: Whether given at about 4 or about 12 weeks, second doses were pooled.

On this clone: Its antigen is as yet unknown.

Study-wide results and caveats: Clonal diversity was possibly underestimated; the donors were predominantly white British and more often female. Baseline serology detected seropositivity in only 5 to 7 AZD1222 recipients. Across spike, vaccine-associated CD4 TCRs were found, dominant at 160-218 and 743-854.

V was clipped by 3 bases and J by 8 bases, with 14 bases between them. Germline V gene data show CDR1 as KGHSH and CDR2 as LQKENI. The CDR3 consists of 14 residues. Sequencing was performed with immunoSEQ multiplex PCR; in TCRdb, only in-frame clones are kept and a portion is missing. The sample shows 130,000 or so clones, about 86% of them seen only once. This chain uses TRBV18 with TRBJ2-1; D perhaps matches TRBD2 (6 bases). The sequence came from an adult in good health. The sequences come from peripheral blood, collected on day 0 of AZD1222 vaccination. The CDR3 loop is CASSPRTPGDEQFF. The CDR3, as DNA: TGTGCCAGCTCACCCAGGACTCCGGGGGATGAGCAGTTCTTC.